This is a list of T cell receptor beta chains from one sample in a study of blood T cell repertoires in COVID-19. Here immunoSEQ multiplex PCR was the method, and the copy in TCRdb shows in-frame clones only, minus some. The sample records around 140,000 clones, under 90% being singletons. The sample was peripheral blood. All receptors derive from a man in his 70s who had recovered from COVID-19. Each CDR3 is given with its conserved first and last residue. A D gene is named only where the DNA matches it firmly. Clone sizes are given selectively: once, few, many, or a class where the clone is expanded.

j_call clone_size d_call v_call cdr3_aa cdr3_nt
TRBJ2-2 - - TRBV4-1 CASSQVPDLFTGELFF TGCGCCAGCAGCCAAGTACCCGACTTGTTTACCGGGGAGCTGTTTTTT
TRBJ1-1 - - TRBV19 CASAQGNTEAFF TGTGCCAGTGCACAGGGGAACACTGAAGCTTTCTTT
TRBJ2-7 - - TRBV11-2 CASSRGRSSYEQYF TGTGCCAGCAGCCGGGGTCGGAGCTCCTACGAGCAGTACTTC
TRBJ1-1 - - TRBV7-2 CASRPGQRHEAFF TGTGCCAGCAGACCTGGACAGAGACATGAAGCTTTCTTT
TRBJ2-5 - - TRBV5-1 CASSLVVTGRQETQYF TGCGCCAGCAGCTTGGTCGTGACAGGCCGCCAAGAGACCCAGTACTTC
TRBJ2-1 - TRBD2 TRBV24-1 CATGQAGLYEQFF TGTGCCACCGGTCAAGCGGGACTCTATGAGCAGTTCTTC
TRBJ1-6 - TRBD1 TRBV9 CASSASGDRGDSPLHF TGTGCCAGCAGCGCGTCTGGGGACAGGGGGGATTCACCCCTCCACTTT
TRBJ1-1 - TRBD1 TRBV6-4 CASSTTGRGKGNTEAFF TGTGCCAGCAGTACGACAGGGCGCGGCAAGGGGAACACTGAAGCTTTCTTT
TRBJ1-1 - - TRBV5-1 CASSLEGWGGTEAFF TGCGCCAGCAGCTTAGAGGGGTGGGGGGGCACTGAAGCTTTCTTT
TRBJ2-1 few TRBD2 TRBV27 CASSLIAGDDNEQFF TGTGCCAGCAGTTTAATTGCGGGAGATGACAATGAGCAGTTCTTC
TRBJ2-7 - TRBD1 TRBV19 CASSIVAGGSYEQYF TGTGCCAGTAGTATAGTGGCAGGGGGCTCCTACGAGCAGTACTTC
TRBJ2-1 - TRBD2 TRBV19 CASSSLAEQFF TGTGCCAGTAGTTCACTAGCGGAGCAGTTCTTC
TRBJ2-1 - - TRBV10-3 CAISATARDEQFF TGTGCCATCAGTGCCACTGCCCGGGATGAGCAGTTCTTC
TRBJ1-2 - TRBD1 TRBV6-5 CASSSKTGPREGYTF TGTGCCAGCAGTTCTAAGACAGGGCCCCGGGAAGGCTACACCTTC
TRBJ2-3 - TRBD2 TRBV3-1/TRBV3-2 CASSHSGRGDTQYF TGTGCCAGCAGCCATAGCGGGAGAGGAGATACGCAGTATTTT
TRBJ2-7 - TRBD1 TRBV27 CASSSGTATYEQYF TGTGCCAGCTCATCTGGGACAGCGACCTACGAGCAGTACTTC
TRBJ2-1 - TRBD1 TRBV3-1/TRBV3-2 CASSGDRAAYNEQFF TGTGCCAGCAGCGGCGACAGGGCCGCCTACAATGAGCAGTTCTTC
TRBJ1-2 once TRBD1 TRBV30 CAWSLTGLHYGYTF TGTGCCTGGAGCTTGACAGGGCTCCACTATGGCTACACCTTC
TRBJ2-3 - TRBD2 TRBV6-2/TRBV6-3 CASSDLAGSPDTQYF TGTGCCAGCAGCGACCTAGCGGGAAGTCCAGATACGCAGTATTTT
TRBJ2-7 - - TRBV12-3/TRBV12-4 CASSPDSYEQYF TGTGCCAGCAGCCCTGACTCGTACGAGCAGTACTTC
TRBJ1-2 - - TRBV27 CASSSNREKRKGANYGYTF TGTGCCAGCAGTTCAAACCGGGAAAAAAGAAAGGGAGCTAACTATGGCTACACCTTC
TRBJ2-7 - - TRBV6-1 CASSEVLAPTSYEQYF TGTGCCAGCAGTGAAGTCCTAGCGCCGACCTCCTACGAGCAGTACTTC
TRBJ1-1 - - TRBV9 CASSVVFSAEAFF TGTGCCAGCAGCGTAGTCTTCTCGGCTGAAGCTTTCTTT
TRBJ1-3 - TRBD1 TRBV4-2 CASSQHQGDSGNTIYF TGTGCCAGCAGCCAGCATCAGGGGGACTCTGGAAACACCATATATTTT
TRBJ2-3 - TRBD2 TRBV5-1 CASSSSGSAADTQYF TGCGCCAGCAGCTCTAGCGGGAGTGCCGCAGATACGCAGTATTTT
TRBJ1-1 - - TRBV7-9 CASSTDKNTEAFF TGTGCCAGCAGCACCGACAAGAACACTGAAGCTTTCTTT
TRBJ2-2 - - TRBV5-4 CASSLKRAGELFF TGTGCCAGCAGCTTAAAACGGGCCGGGGAGCTGTTTTTT
TRBJ2-7 - TRBD2 TRBV7-2 CASSLELAGVYEQYF TGTGCCAGCAGCTTAGAACTAGCGGGAGTGTACGAGCAGTACTTC
TRBJ2-1 many - TRBV5-1 CASSHGVNEQFF TGCGCCAGCAGCCACGGAGTAAATGAGCAGTTCTTC